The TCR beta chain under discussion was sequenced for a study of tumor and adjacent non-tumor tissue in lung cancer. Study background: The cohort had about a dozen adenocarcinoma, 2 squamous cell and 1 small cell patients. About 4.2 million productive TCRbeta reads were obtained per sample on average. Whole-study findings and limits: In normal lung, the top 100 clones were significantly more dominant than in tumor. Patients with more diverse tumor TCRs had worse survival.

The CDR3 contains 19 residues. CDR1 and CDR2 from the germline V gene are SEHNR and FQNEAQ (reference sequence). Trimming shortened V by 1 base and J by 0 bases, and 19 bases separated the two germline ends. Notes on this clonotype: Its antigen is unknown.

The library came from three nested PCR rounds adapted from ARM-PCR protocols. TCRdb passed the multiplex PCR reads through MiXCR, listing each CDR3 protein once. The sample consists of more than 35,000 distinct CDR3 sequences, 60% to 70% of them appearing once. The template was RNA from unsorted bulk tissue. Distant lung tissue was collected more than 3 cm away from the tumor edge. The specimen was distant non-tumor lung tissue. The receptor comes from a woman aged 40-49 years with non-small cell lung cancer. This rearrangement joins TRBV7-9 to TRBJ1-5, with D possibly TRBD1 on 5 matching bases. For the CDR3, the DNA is TGTGCCAGCAGCTTAGTCAGGCGCAGGGCCGACTATAGCAATCAGCCCCAGCATTTT. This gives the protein CASSLVRRRADYSNQPQHF.